This TCR beta chain came from a study of PD-L1 blockade in urothelial cancer. Trimming removed 4 bases at V and 2 bases at J, with 16 bases between. This CDR3 has 15 residues. The germline V gene encodes CDR1 SGDLS and CDR2 YYNGEE. Clones were sequenced by immunoSEQ multiplex PCR, and TCRdb holds only the in-frame ones, with some missing. Counted here are 95,000 to 150,000 clones, roughly 83% occurring once; the ten biggest clones make up approximately 2.4%. The time point was: peripheral blood 6 weeks after treatment start. Sequencing used PBMCs, obtained around atezolizumab (anti-PD-L1) treatment. The source is a man aged 50-60 years with urothelial cancer. The V call is TRBV9, the J call TRBJ2-7, with a possible D match to TRBD2 (6 bases). The CDR3 is CASSPRGSGTYEQYF. The DNA of the CDR3 is TGTGCCAGCAGCCCCCGTGGTAGCGGCACCTACGAGCAGTACTTC.